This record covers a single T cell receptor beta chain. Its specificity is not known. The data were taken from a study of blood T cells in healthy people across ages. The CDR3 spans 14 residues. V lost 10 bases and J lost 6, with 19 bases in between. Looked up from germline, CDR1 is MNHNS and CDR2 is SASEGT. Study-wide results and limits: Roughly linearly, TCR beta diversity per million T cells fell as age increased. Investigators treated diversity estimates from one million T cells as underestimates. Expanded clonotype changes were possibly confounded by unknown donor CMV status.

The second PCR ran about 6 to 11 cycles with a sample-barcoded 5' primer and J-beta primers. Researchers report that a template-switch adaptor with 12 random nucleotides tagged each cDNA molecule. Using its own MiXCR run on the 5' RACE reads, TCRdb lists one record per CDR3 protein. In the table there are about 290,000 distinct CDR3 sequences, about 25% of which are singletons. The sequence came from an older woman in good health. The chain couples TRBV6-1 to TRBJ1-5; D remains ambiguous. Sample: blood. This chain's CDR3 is CATNPGQNPQPQHF. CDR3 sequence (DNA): TGTGCCACAAATCCGGGCCAGAATCCTCAGCCCCAGCATTTT.